This TCR beta chain was identified during a study of OX40 agonist ivuxolimab in advanced cancers. Regarding the study as a whole: At 0.1 to 3.0 mg/kg and by week 6, CD4+ and CD8+ T cells in the blood had expanded clonally.

To note about this clone: What it binds is not known.

V was clipped by 4 bases and J by 7 bases; unmatched bases: 7. Germline V CDR1 and CDR2: SGHTA, FQGNSA. The CDR3 runs 13 residues. Using immunoSEQ multiplex PCR, the repertoire was profiled, and TCRdb retains in-frame clones only, with some absent. The sample consists of more than 45,000 clones, 81% of them appearing once. V gene TRBV7-2 combines with J gene TRBJ2-7; 7 nucleotides line up with TRBD1. This sequence was found in an adult with an advanced solid tumor such as melanoma, head and neck, liver or kidney cancer. The sequenced sample was CD4+ or CD8+ T cells sorted from blood, obtained in a trial of the OX40 agonist ivuxolimab. For the CDR3, the DNA is TGTGCCAGCAGCTCTAGGACAGGAGGAGAGCAGTACTTC. Its translation: CASSSRTGGEQYF.